The next 23 T cell receptor beta chains were all read from a single sample in a study of beta chain features in type 1 diabetes. The antigens these receptors bind are not known. Expressed TCRB transcripts were sequenced because the isolated RNA had all been reverse transcribed beforehand. The table came from immunoSEQ multiplex PCR; TCRdb's copy has only in-frame clones and leaves some out. The sample has 250,000 to 300,000 clones; about 24% are singletons. Whole-study results and caveats: Shorter TCRB CDR3s, moderately but significantly so, marked every one of the four CD4+ subsets in Type 1 diabetes patients.

The sequencing sample was made of naive CD4+ T cells from blood. All receptors derive from a woman in her twenties or thirties with type 1 diabetes.

This clone was recorded a few times. V is TRBV7-9 and J is TRBJ2-1, with 10 bases matching TRBD2. The CDR3 length is 14 residues. Per germline, CDR1 SEHNR and CDR2 FQNEAQ (reference sequence). V was pared by 2 bases and J by 7 bases, with 2 bases of the junction left unmatched. In DNA form, the CDR3 reads TGTGCCAGCAGCTTACAGCGGGAGGGGAATGAGCAGTTCTTC. The encoded protein is CASSLQREGNEQFF.

This clone was recorded a few times. The chain joins TRBV29-1 to TRBJ1-1, with 9 bases that match TRBD1. This CDR3 contains 11 residues. Germline V gene sequence: CDR1 SQVTM, CDR2 ANQGSEA. V trimming: 8 bases; J trimming: 7 bases; junction bases outside the gene matches: 5. The CDR3 coding sequence is TGCAGCCTAGGACAGGGGCTTGAAGCTTTCTTT. Its translation is CSLGQGLEAFF.

The J gene is TRBJ2-4, the V gene TRBV4-1, with TRBD1 as a possible D gene (5 bases). This CDR3 spans 17 amino acids. Trimming pared 1 base from V and 0 bases from J, leaving 13 bases between. Germline loops: CDR1 MGHRA, CDR2 YSYEKL. The CDR3 protein is CASSQGPVQEAKNIQYF. In nucleotides, the CDR3 is TGCGCCAGCAGCCAAGGACCGGTACAGGAAGCCAAAAACATTCAGTACTTC.

The chain joins TRBV28 to TRBJ2-2; D is unresolved. The V end lost 1 base, the J end lost 8 bases, and 8 bases lay between the germline ends. Germline lookup yields CDR1 MDHEN and CDR2 SYDVKM. The CDR3 has 13 amino acids. CDR3 bases: TGTGCCAGCAGTTTATCTGACTCGGGGGAGCTGTTTTTT. Encoded protein: CASSLSDSGELFF.

This clone occurred a few times. The chain uses TRBV11-2 and TRBJ2-3; D perhaps matches TRBD1 (5 bases). V was clipped by 4 bases and J by 4 bases, with 15 bases between them. CDR3 length: 15 residues. CDR1 and CDR2 from the germline V gene are SGHAT and FQNNGV. CDR3 region: CASSSQGEASDTQYF. The CDR3 coding sequence is TGTGCCAGCAGCTCCCAAGGGGAAGCTTCAGATACGCAGTATTTT.

The chain links TRBV7-9 to TRBJ2-2, with 8 bases that match TRBD1. Germline V gene sequence: CDR1 SEHNR, CDR2 FQNEAQ (reference sequence). J lost 0 bases, V lost 1 base, and 10 bases had no gene match. The CDR3 spans 19 residues. CDR3 sequence reads: CASSLDARGHSSNTGELFF. The CDR3 DNA is TGTGCCAGCAGCTTAGATGCCAGGGGGCACTCCTCGAACACCGGGGAGCTGTTTTTT.

The CDR3 DNA reads as TGTGCCAGCAGTGACCCACGGGACAGCATCTATGGCTACACCTTC. This sequence encodes CASSDPRDSIYGYTF. The chain employs TRBV25-1 and TRBJ1-2; 7 bases align to TRBD1. Germline trimming cut 3 bases from V and 4 bases from J; bases unmatched to any gene: 8. The CDR3 length is 15 residues. Germline CDR1 MGHDK, CDR2 SYGVNS.

J is TRBJ1-5 and V is TRBV9; no clear D. This CDR3 has 15 residues. Looked up from germline, CDR1 is SGDLS and CDR2 is YYNGEE. Trimming pared 0 bases from V and 0 bases from J, leaving 7 bases between. The CDR3 DNA reads TGTGCCAGCAGCGTAGGTCAGTTTAGCAATCAGCCCCAGCATTTT. Its protein is CASSVGQFSNQPQHF.

V and J are TRBV18 and TRBJ2-3; 10 bases map to TRBD2. This CDR3 region has 17 residues. CDR1 and CDR2 from the germline V gene are KGHSH and LQKENI. Germline trimming cut 2 bases from V and 6 bases from J; bases unmatched to any gene: 11. In nucleotides, the CDR3 is TGTGCCAGCTCACCAAGTCCAACGCTAGCGGGAGCCGATACGCAGTATTTT. It encodes CASSPSPTLAGADTQYF.

This chain uses TRBV28 with TRBJ2-5; 14 bases are a match to TRBD2. Germline V gives CDR1 MDHEN, CDR2 SYDVKM. The CDR3 is made up of 17 amino acids. V dropped 1 base and J dropped 5; count of bases not matched to a gene: 6. DNA for the CDR3: TGTGCCAGCAGTTTATTGACTAGCGGGAGGGTGGGTGAGACCCAGTACTTC. Its translation is CASSLLTSGRVGETQYF.

The chain joins TRBV7-9 to TRBJ1-1; TRBD1 matches 7 bases. With V trimmed by 3 bases and J by 5 bases, 6 bases remained unmatched. CDR1 is SEHNR and CDR2 is FQNEAQ in the germline V gene (reference sequence). The CDR3 consists of 14 residues. This CDR3 reads CASSFTRGKTEAFF. Written as DNA, the CDR3 is TGTGCCAGCAGCTTCACCAGGGGGAAGACTGAAGCTTTCTTT.

This clone was seen more than once but under ten times. The chain couples TRBV7-9 to TRBJ2-7, with 15 bases identical to TRBD2. J gave up 0 bases and V 0 bases, and 3 bases lay outside the gene matches. The CDR3 runs to 18 residues. Per the germline V gene, CDR1 is SEHNR and CDR2 is FQNEAQ (reference sequence). The CDR3 DNA reads TGTGCCAGCAGCTTAGCCGGGACTAGCGGGAGGCCCTCCTACGAGCAGTACTTC. This gives the protein CASSLAGTSGRPSYEQYF.

The chain carries TRBV28 and TRBJ2-2, with TRBD1 matching 10 bases. J was trimmed by 6 bases and V by 5 bases; bases with no gene match: 9. The germline V gene has CDR1 MDHEN and CDR2 SYDVKM. The CDR3 contains 16 residues. The CDR3 region is CASSPPGTGDAGELFF. The CDR3 DNA sequence: TGTGCCAGCAGTCCCCCCGGGACAGGGGACGCCGGGGAGCTGTTTTTT.

The rearrangement joins TRBV30 to TRBJ2-1, with D possibly TRBD2 on 5 matching bases. Germline CDR1 GTSNPN, CDR2 SVGIG (reference sequence). The CDR3 is 13 amino acids. Trimming took off 0 bases at V and 2 bases at J, with 5 bases between the two ends. CDR3 region: CAWSVGTYNEQFF. The CDR3 coding sequence is TGTGCCTGGAGTGTCGGGACCTACAATGAGCAGTTCTTC.

In this sample, this clone turned up once. The chain is built from TRBV11-2 and TRBJ2-1; tentatively, D is TRBD1 (5 bases). This CDR3 comprises 15 residues. Germline V gene sequence: CDR1 SGHAT, CDR2 FQNNGV. Trimming took off 4 bases at V and 2 bases at J, with 12 bases between the two ends. CDR3 sequence: CASSSSGFPYNEQFF. The DNA for the CDR3 is TGTGCCAGCAGCTCCTCAGGGTTCCCCTACAATGAGCAGTTCTTC.

The chain uses TRBV5-1 and TRBJ2-2; the D gene is possibly TRBD2 (6 bases). The CDR3 is 15 amino acids. The V end was cut by 2 bases, the J end by 7 bases, with 15 bases between. The germline gives CDR1 SGHRS, CDR2 YFSETQ. CDR3 DNA sequence: TGCGCCAGCAGCTTTATCGGGAGTTCTGGCGGGGAGCTGTTTTTT. This codes for CASSFIGSSGGELFF.

The table lists this clone with a few counts. J is TRBJ2-1 and V is TRBV9; 7 bases align to TRBD2. The CDR3 has 16 residues. From germline, CDR1 is SGDLS and CDR2 YYNGEE. The V gene end was trimmed by 0 bases and the J gene end by 5 bases; junction bases not matched to a gene: 8. CDR3 in amino acids: CASSVGVSGQDNEQFF. CDR3 DNA sequence: TGTGCCAGCAGCGTAGGTGTTAGCGGGCAAGACAATGAGCAGTTCTTC.

V usage is TRBV19 and J usage is TRBJ2-1, with unresolved D. The CDR3 length is 17 residues. Germline CDR1 LNHDA, CDR2 SQIVND (reference sequence). The V gene lost 2 bases and the J gene lost 3 bases, with 17 bases spanning the gap. DNA of the CDR3: TGTGCCAGTAGTATATTATTCAGAGGCGGAAACTACAATGAGCAGTTCTTC. It codes for CASSILFRGGNYNEQFF. Filled out from reference TRBV19 and TRBJ2-1, the complete variable domain reads DGGITQSPKYLFRKEGQNVTLSCEQNLNHDAMYWYRQDPGQGLRLIYYSQIVNDFQKGDIAEGYSVSREKKESFPLTVTSAQKNPTAFYLCASSILFRGGNYNEQFFGPGTRLTVL.

The chain carries TRBV29-1 and TRBJ1-2; a weak D match, TRBD1 (6 bases). Trimming took off 6 bases at V and 5 bases at J, with 13 bases between the two ends. The CDR3 is made up of 12 amino acids. Germline V gene data show CDR1 as SQVTM and CDR2 as ANQGSEA. CDR3 nucleotide sequence: TGCAGCGTAGGGGGACGGAGATATGGCTACACCTTC. Amino acids: CSVGGRRYGYTF.

This clone was seen more than once but under ten times. Distinct nucleotide sequences in the sample also encode this CDR3. The J gene is TRBJ2-7, the V gene TRBV30; D unclear. V shed 0 bases and J shed 2 bases, with 5 bases lying between them. This CDR3 region has 12 residues. Germline V gene data show CDR1 as GTSNPN and CDR2 as SVGIG (reference sequence). CDR3 loop: CAWSVGPYEQYF. CDR3 in DNA: TGTGCCTGGAGTGTGGGCCCCTACGAGCAGTACTTC.

There are a few counts of this clone. The genes are TRBV5-1 and TRBJ2-5; 7 nucleotides match TRBD1. CDR3 length: 15 residues. J was trimmed by 1 base and V by 5 bases; bases with no gene match: 8. Germline-derived CDR1 and CDR2 are SGHRS and YFSETQ. CDR3 residues: CASSATTGIQETQYF. In DNA form, the CDR3 reads TGCGCCAGCAGTGCTACGACAGGGATCCAAGAGACCCAGTACTTC. The variable domain in full, with the rest retrieved from reference TRBV5-1 and TRBJ2-5, is KAGVTQTPRYLIKTRGQQVTLSCSPISGHRSVSWYQQTPGQGLQFLFEYFSETQRNKGNFPGRFSGRQFSNSRSEMNVSTLELGDSALYLCASSATTGIQETQYFGPGTRLLVL.

The chain uses TRBV4-2 and TRBJ2-5; TRBD2 matches at 12 bases. The J call may be incorrect, as the DNA end agrees better with TRBJ2-7. Germline V CDR1 and CDR2: LGHNA, YNFKEQ. The CDR3 extends over 16 amino acids. The CDR3 sequence is CASSRPGLAGRYEQYF. CDR3 sequence (DNA): TGTGCCAGCAGCCGCCCGGGACTAGCGGGCCGCTACGAGCAGTACTTC.

The chain carries TRBV29-1 and TRBJ1-2, with D tentatively TRBD1 (6 bases). CDR1 SQVTM and CDR2 ANQGSEA come from the germline V gene. CDR3 length: 16 residues. With 2 bases removed from V and 5 bases from J, the gap between germline ends came to 21 bases. The CDR3 loop reads CSVEFVGAASGYGYTF. CDR3 DNA sequence: TGCAGCGTTGAATTTGTGGGGGCCGCATCTGGGTATGGCTACACCTTC.